This passage covers 9 T cell receptor beta chains from one sample sequenced in a study of cytomegalovirus exposure and HLA in healthy donors. PCR employed 60 Vbeta and 13 Jbeta primers. Assay used: immunoSEQ multiplex PCR; TCRdb lists only in-frame clones, some missing. The sample has fewer than 150,000 clones, approximately 77% seen once. What was sequenced was PBMCs. The receptor set was obtained from a man aged 30 to 39 in good health and CMV-seronegative.

This chain joins TRBV30 and TRBJ1-2; TRBD1 is a possible D gene (6 bases). CDR3 length equals 13 residues. The V gene lost 5 bases and the J gene lost 8 bases, with 18 bases spanning the gap. CDR1 and CDR2 (germline): GTSNPN, SVGIG (reference sequence). The CDR3 nucleotides are TGTGCCTGGGCGACAGGCCCCCTTCTCGGCTACACCTTC. Translation: CAWATGPLLGYTF.

The rearrangement links TRBV25-1 to TRBJ2-1; D might be TRBD2 (6 bases). V lost 4 bases and J lost 4, with 23 bases in between. The CDR3 runs to 18 residues. Germline-derived CDR1 and CDR2 are MGHDK and SYGVNS. The DNA for the CDR3 is TGTGCCAGCAGTGGCTTAGAGCGCGATAGCGGTCATTACAATGAGCAGTTCTTC. It codes for CASSGLERDSGHYNEQFF.

The J gene is TRBJ2-1, the V gene TRBV18; TRBD2 might be the D (6 bases). The germline CDR1 and CDR2 sequences are KGHSH and LQKENI. V lost 3 bases, J lost 7 bases, and 16 bases lay in between. The CDR3 has 15 amino acids. The CDR3 DNA sequence: TGTGCCAGCTCACCTCGCGTAGCGGACGGGAATGAGCAGTTCTTC. The encoded protein is CASSPRVADGNEQFF.

This rearrangement joins TRBV7-2 to TRBJ2-1; TRBD2 matches at 7 bases. This CDR3 comprises 15 residues. Trimming cost V 3 bases and J 0 bases; bases outside gene matches: 2. Germline V CDR1 and CDR2: SGHTA, FQGNSA. The CDR3 coding sequence is TGTGCCAGCAGCTTGAGCGGGAACTCCTACAATGAGCAGTTCTTC. Translated: CASSLSGNSYNEQFF.

The chain combines TRBV6-5 with TRBJ2-7, with a possible D match to TRBD2 (6 bases). This CDR3 has 12 residues. Germline V CDR1 and CDR2: MNHEY, SVGAGI. Trimming cost V 6 bases and J 5 bases, with 11 bases left between them. CDR3 amino acids: CASSQPGDEQYF. CDR3 coding DNA: TGTGCCAGCAGCCAACCGGGAGACGAGCAGTACTTC.

The V gene is TRBV11-3, the J gene TRBJ2-7, with TRBD2 identical over 7 bases. The CDR3 consists of 13 residues. Germline V lookup: CDR1 SGHNT, CDR2 YENEEA. V lost 5 bases to trimming and J lost 7 bases; unmatched junction nucleotides: 8. Here the CDR3 reads CASSQSGIEEQYF. The DNA of the CDR3 is TGTGCCAGCAGCCAGAGCGGGATAGAGGAGCAGTACTTC. Using reference TRBV11-3 and TRBJ2-7 for the parts outside the CDR3, the full variable domain is EAGVVQSPRYKIIEKKQPVAFWCNPISGHNTLYWYLQNLGQGPELLIRYENEEAVDDSQLPKDRFSAERLKGVDSTLKIQPAELGDSAVYLCASSQSGIEEQYFGPGTRLTVT.

The sample holds a few counts of this clone. The chain uses TRBV28 and TRBJ1-5, with a possible D match to TRBD1 (5 bases). CDR1 and CDR2 (germline): MDHEN, SYDVKM. CDR3 length: 15 amino acids. V was trimmed by 5 bases and J by 2 bases, leaving 13 bases between them. The CDR3 DNA is TGTGCCAGCAGTGGGACTAAAGGGGGCAATCAGCCCCAGCATTTT. Translation gives CASSGTKGGNQPQHF.

The chain has TRBV28 and TRBJ1-1; 7 bases map to TRBD1. This CDR3 contains 14 residues. Germline CDR1 is MDHEN and CDR2 is SYDVKM. The junction had 11 bases not matched to a gene; V was cut back by 3 bases and J by 10 bases. CDR3 nucleotide sequence: TGTGCCAGCAGTTTGACAGGGAATCTAGCTAGAGCTTTCTTT. It encodes CASSLTGNLARAFF.

This clone appeared a single time. The chain recombines TRBV19 with TRBJ1-1; weak D call: TRBD1 (6 bases). Germline CDR1 reads LNHDA; CDR2 reads SQIVND (reference sequence). The CDR3 runs to 12 residues. V lost 1 base to trimming and J lost 10 bases, with 10 bases between them. CDR3 region: CASSIVRGGAFF. The CDR3 coding sequence is TGTGCCAGTAGTATAGTACGAGGGGGAGCTTTCTTT.